This T cell receptor beta chain derives from a study of CD8 T cells in ankylosing spondylitis. The CDR3 spans 15 residues. From germline, CDR1 is SGHRS and CDR2 YFSETQ. Trimming pared 3 bases from V and 14 bases from J, leaving 24 bases between. TCRdb independently ran MiXCR on the 5' RACE reads; one entry per CDR3 protein. In the table there are a few hundred thousand distinct CDR3 sequences, around 10% of which are singletons. In its sample, this clonotype was seen a few times. The sequencing sample was made of blood, either unsorted or a sorted T cell fraction (not recorded which). This TCR was sampled from a female donor with ankylosing spondylitis or in good health (not recorded which). This rearrangement joins TRBV5-1 to TRBJ2-1, with TRBD2 as a possible D gene (5 bases). CDR3 amino acids: CASSSDPPSAHSEFF. For the CDR3, the DNA is TGCGCCAGCAGCTCCGACCCCCCCTCGGCCCATAGCGAGTTCTTC.